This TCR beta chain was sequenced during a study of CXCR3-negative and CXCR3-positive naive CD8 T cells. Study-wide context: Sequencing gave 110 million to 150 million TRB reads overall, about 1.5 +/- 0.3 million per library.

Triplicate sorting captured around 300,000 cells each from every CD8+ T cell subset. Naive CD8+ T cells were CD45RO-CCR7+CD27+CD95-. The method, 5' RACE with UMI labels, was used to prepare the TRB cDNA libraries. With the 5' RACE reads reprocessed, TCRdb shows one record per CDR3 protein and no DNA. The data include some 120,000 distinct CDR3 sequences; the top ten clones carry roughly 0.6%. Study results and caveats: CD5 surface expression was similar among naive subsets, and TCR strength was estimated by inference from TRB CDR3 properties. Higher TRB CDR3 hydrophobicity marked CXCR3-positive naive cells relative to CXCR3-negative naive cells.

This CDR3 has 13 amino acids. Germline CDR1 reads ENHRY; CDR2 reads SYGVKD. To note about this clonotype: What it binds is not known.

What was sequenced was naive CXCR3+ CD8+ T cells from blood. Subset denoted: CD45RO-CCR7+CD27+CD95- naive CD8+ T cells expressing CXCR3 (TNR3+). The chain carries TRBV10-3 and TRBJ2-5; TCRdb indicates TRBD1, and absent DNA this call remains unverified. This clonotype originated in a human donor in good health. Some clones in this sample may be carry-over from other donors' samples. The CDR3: CAIAGEDQETQYF.